Below are 26 T cell receptor beta chains sequenced from a single sample in a study of blood T cell repertoires in COVID-19. Using immunoSEQ multiplex PCR, the repertoire was profiled, and TCRdb retains in-frame clones only, with some absent. The sample lists about 270,000 clones, around 90% occurring once. The sample comprised PBMCs or T cells enriched from blood (not recorded which). The receptors here all came from a woman between 45 and 60 years old who had recovered from COVID-19.

CDR3 residues: CASSLNRGQGWEQYF. The CDR3, as DNA: TGTGCCAGCAGCCTTAATAGGGGACAGGGGTGGGAGCAGTACTTC. The chain links TRBV11-2 to TRBJ2-7, with 10 bases lining up with TRBD1. V trimming: 5 bases; J trimming: 7 bases; junction bases outside the gene matches: 11. Germline V gives CDR1 SGHAT, CDR2 FQNNGV. The CDR3 length is 15 residues.

The rearrangement links TRBV28 to TRBJ2-1, with 10 positions matching TRBD2. Germline V gene data show CDR1 as MDHEN and CDR2 as SYDVKM. The CDR3 runs to 15 residues. The J segment lost 8 bases and the V segment lost 6 bases, leaving 10 bases of the junction unmatched. The DNA for the CDR3 is TGTGCCAGCAGCCCTACTAGCGGGGTCCCCTATGAGCAGTTCTTC. This sequence encodes CASSPTSGVPYEQFF.

The V call is TRBV5-8, the J call TRBJ1-2, with D possibly TRBD1 on 6 matching bases. The CDR3 has 15 amino acids. CDR1 is SGHTS, CDR2 YDEGEE, per germline. Trimming stripped 3 bases from V and 4 bases from J, with 16 bases between. This CDR3 is CASSSDSHDFYGYTF. CDR3 DNA sequence: TGTGCCAGCAGCTCGGACAGCCACGACTTCTATGGCTACACCTTC.

This clone has only one observation. This chain links TRBV3-1 (or the pseudogene TRBV3-2) with TRBJ1-3; D is possibly TRBD1 (6 bases). CDR3 length: 15 amino acids. CDR1 is LGHDT, CDR2 YNNKEL, per germline (reference sequence). The ends were cut back, 4 bases at V and 0 bases at J, with 10 bases in the middle. The CDR3 DNA sequence: TGTGCCAGCAGCCCTCAGGACAGCTCTGGAAACACCATATATTTT. It codes for CASSPQDSSGNTIYF.

The chain employs TRBV7-9 and TRBJ1-1, with D tentatively TRBD1 (6 bases). With 4 bases removed from V and 1 base from J, the gap between germline ends came to 13 bases. This CDR3 has 15 residues. CDR1 and CDR2 (germline): SEHNR, FQNEAQ (reference sequence). The CDR3 coding sequence is TGTGCCAGCAGCTCACCGGGACAATCGAACACTGAAGCTTTCTTT. This gives the protein CASSSPGQSNTEAFF.

The CDR3 spells CASGQTLYEQYF. DNA of the CDR3: TGTGCCAGTGGACAGACTCTCTACGAGCAGTACTTC. The chain carries TRBV2 and TRBJ2-7; a possible D gene is TRBD1 (6 bases). The CDR3 is made up of 12 amino acids. Trimming pared 9 bases from V and 3 bases from J, leaving 12 bases between. The germline CDR1 and CDR2 sequences are SNHLY and FYNNEI.

The chain uses TRBV2 and TRBJ2-5; 7 bases align to TRBD2. Unmatched junction bases numbered 5, after V lost 5 bases and J lost 2 bases. In germline, CDR1 is SNHLY, CDR2 FYNNEI. The CDR3 contains 14 residues. The CDR3 region is CASSPLASQETQYF. The CDR3 DNA is TGTGCCAGCAGTCCACTAGCGTCTCAAGAGACCCAGTACTTC.

This chain uses TRBV11-2 with TRBJ1-1; D gene ambiguous. The CDR3 is 13 residues long. Looked up from germline, CDR1 is SGHAT and CDR2 is FQNNGV. V was clipped by 2 bases and J by 1 base, with 5 bases between them. The CDR3 region is CASSLRANTEAFF. Here the CDR3 DNA reads TGTGCCAGCAGCTTAAGAGCGAACACTGAAGCTTTCTTT.

The chain's CDR3 is CASTPHGASETSGANVLTF. Written as DNA, the CDR3 is TGTGCCAGTACGCCCCACGGGGCTAGCGAGACCTCTGGGGCCAACGTCCTGACTTTC. The chain carries TRBV19 and TRBJ2-6; perhaps TRBD2 as D (6 bases). V lost 7 bases and J 0 bases, leaving 22 bases between the germline ends. This CDR3 is 19 amino acids long. CDR1 and CDR2 from the germline V gene are LNHDA and SQIVND (reference sequence).

The chain links TRBV30 to TRBJ2-2; 12 nucleotides line up with TRBD1. Germline CDR1 is GTSNPN and CDR2 is SVGIG (reference sequence). This CDR3 is 17 amino acids long. Losses at the gene ends were 2 bases for V and 3 bases for J; bases not matched to a gene: 7. The CDR3 sequence: CAWSSGTGGLYTGELFF. The CDR3 nucleotides read TGTGCCTGGAGTTCCGGGACAGGGGGCCTATACACCGGGGAGCTGTTTTTT.

This sequence joins TRBV7-3 and TRBJ2-2, with 7 bases aligning to TRBD2. In germline, CDR1 is SGHTA, CDR2 FQGTGA. J was trimmed by 6 bases and V by 5 bases; bases with no gene match: 9. CDR3 length equals 15 residues. The CDR3 DNA reads TGTGCCAGCAGCCTCGGACTAGATTTTGCCGGGGAGCTGTTTTTT. Its translation is CASSLGLDFAGELFF.

This chain's CDR3 is CATSDPPRDRGTGELFF. The DNA of the CDR3 is TGTGCCACCAGTGATCCCCCGAGGGACAGGGGCACCGGGGAGCTGTTTTTT. V is TRBV24-1 and J is TRBJ2-2; 10 bases map to TRBD1. Per germline, CDR1 KGHDR and CDR2 SFDVKD. The CDR3 is 17 residues long. V lost 3 bases to trimming and J lost 4 bases; unmatched junction nucleotides: 7.

The J gene is TRBJ1-3, the V gene TRBV20-1, with D possibly TRBD1 on 5 matching bases. The germline CDR1 and CDR2 sequences are DFQATT and SNEGSKA (reference sequence). This CDR3 contains 14 residues. Trimming took 3 bases from V and 5 from J, leaving 14 bases between them. CDR3 sequence reads: CSASVREARNTIYF. The CDR3 region has the DNA TGCAGTGCTAGTGTCAGGGAGGCCCGAAACACCATATATTTT.

The count of this clone is one. The genes are TRBV9 and TRBJ2-2, with D maybe TRBD2 (5 bases). Trimming took off 0 bases at V and 0 bases at J, with 9 bases between the two ends. This CDR3 is 16 amino acids long. From germline, CDR1 is SGDLS and CDR2 YYNGEE. The CDR3 DNA reads as TGTGCCAGCAGCGTAGGTCCAGCGGCGAACACCGGGGAGCTGTTTTTT. Protein: CASSVGPAANTGELFF.

V usage is TRBV9 and J usage is TRBJ1-2; 7 nucleotides agree with TRBD1. Germline values: CDR1 SGDLS, CDR2 YYNGEE. CDR3 length: 14 residues. V shed 4 bases and J 1 base; nucleotides not matched to a gene: 4. In DNA form, the CDR3 reads TGTGCCAGCAGCCGGGACAGCGTTAACTATGGCTACACCTTC. Amino acids: CASSRDSVNYGYTF.

CDR3: CASTHPAEKLFF. As DNA, the CDR3 is TGTGCCAGCACCCATCCCGCGGAAAAACTGTTTTTT. This rearrangement joins TRBV28 to TRBJ1-4, with D unresolved. Germline CDR1 reads MDHEN; CDR2 reads SYDVKM. V gave up 7 bases and J gave up 8 bases, with 11 bases separating them. The length of the CDR3 is 12 residues.

The chain recombines TRBV25-1 with TRBJ1-2; TRBD1 aligns across 10 bases. V lost 4 bases to trimming and J lost 4 bases; unmatched junction nucleotides: 6. Germline V lookup: CDR1 MGHDK, CDR2 SYGVNS. The CDR3 extends over 15 amino acids. The CDR3 is CASSGQGALGYGYTF. In DNA form, the CDR3 reads TGTGCCAGCAGTGGACAGGGGGCGCTCGGCTATGGCTACACCTTC.

This chain uses TRBV6-5 with TRBJ2-7, with a possible D match to TRBD2 (5 bases). The germline V and J ends were trimmed by 6 bases and 6 bases, with 9 bases remaining between them. The germline CDR1 and CDR2 sequences are MNHEY and SVGAGI. The CDR3 runs to 11 residues. CDR3 DNA: TGTGCCAGCAGCCGGGAATTCGAGCAGTACTTC. Its protein product is CASSREFEQYF.

The J gene is TRBJ2-7, the V gene TRBV6-6, with D tentatively TRBD2 (7 bases). CDR3 length equals 15 residues. V shed 6 bases and J shed 5 bases, with 20 bases lying between them. CDR1 and CDR2 (germline): MNHNY, SVGAGI (reference sequence). The CDR3 DNA sequence: TGTGCCAGCAGACTTCCGGGGGGCGGCCTGGACGAGCAGTACTTC. Protein product: CASRLPGGGLDEQYF.

This chain joins TRBV10-2 and TRBJ2-1; 10 positions match TRBD2. CDR1 WSHSY and CDR2 SAAADI come from the germline V gene. The CDR3 contains 14 residues. With V trimmed by 2 bases and J by 9 bases, 4 bases remained unmatched. The CDR3 nucleotides are TGCGCCAGCAGTGAGCCCCTAGCGGGAGCTGAGCAGTTCTTC. This gives the protein CASSEPLAGAEQFF.

The rearrangement uses TRBV21-1 and TRBJ1-4; the table's D call, TRBD1, was not checked against the DNA. TRBV21-1 is a recognized pseudogene. The CDR3 sequence is 20 residues long. The CDR3 region is CASSKGKQGFFCTTNEKLFF. CDR3 DNA sequence: TGTGCCAGCAGCAAAGGTAAACAGGGGTTCTTCTGTACAACTAATGAAAAACTGTTTTTT.

The rearrangement uses TRBV7-2 and TRBJ1-5, with D possibly being TRBD1 (5 bases). The CDR3 consists of 18 residues. Looked up from germline, CDR1 is SGHTA and CDR2 is FQGNSA. V was trimmed by 1 base and J by 0 bases, leaving 16 bases between them. This chain's CDR3 is CASSLEYRPTYSNQPQHF. As DNA, the CDR3 is TGTGCCAGCAGCTTAGAATACAGGCCCACGTATAGCAATCAGCCCCAGCATTTT.

In DNA form, the CDR3 reads TGCAGTGCTAGAGGTCTCCAGTCGCAGTATTTT. Translating gives CSARGLQSQYF. The J gene is TRBJ2-3, the V gene TRBV20-1; D remains ambiguous. The germline V gene encodes CDR1 DFQATT and CDR2 SNEGSKA (reference sequence). Between the trimmed V and J ends, which lost 1 base and 10 bases, there was a span of 9 bases. The CDR3 is 11 residues long.

This clone was counted a single time. V and J are TRBV6-1 and TRBJ1-1; TRBD1 matches 8 bases. Germline CDR1 MNHNS, CDR2 SASEGT. The CDR3 loop spans 16 amino acids. Losses at the gene ends were 3 bases for V and 0 bases for J; bases not matched to a gene: 6. CDR3 region: CASSDAEDRVNTEAFF. Here the CDR3 DNA reads TGTGCCAGCAGTGATGCGGAGGACAGGGTGAACACTGAAGCTTTCTTT.

The chain combines TRBV5-5 with TRBJ2-3; D is undetermined. The germline V gene encodes CDR1 SGHKS and CDR2 YYEKEE (reference sequence). The V end lost 3 bases, the J end lost 4 bases, and 15 bases lay between the germline ends. This CDR3 region has 15 residues. This CDR3 is CASSSAGRYPDTQYF. For the CDR3, the DNA is TGTGCCAGCAGCTCGGCAGGCCGTTATCCAGATACGCAGTATTTT.

The chain couples TRBV14 to TRBJ2-3; no clear D. The V gene lost 3 bases and the J gene lost 7 bases, with 8 bases spanning the gap. This CDR3 is built from 12 residues. The germline gives CDR1 SGHDN, CDR2 FVKESK. In DNA form, the CDR3 reads TGTGCCAGCAGCCAGGCGGTGAATACGCAGTATTTT. This gives the protein CASSQAVNTQYF.